Listed below are T cell receptor beta chains from one sample, sequenced in a study of cytomegalovirus exposure and HLA in healthy donors. The protocol was immunoSEQ multiplex PCR, while the TCRdb copy is restricted to in-frame clones and leaves out a portion. The profile covers roughly 150,000 clones, with around four fifths appearing a single time and approximately 1.4% taken by the ten largest. The sample taken for sequencing was PBMCs. The receptors stem from a woman aged 18-29 years in good health and CMV-seronegative. Both conserved end residues are part of each CDR3. The D gene is left open where the match is weak. Expanded clones get a size class; other rows say once, few or many, or leave the size out.

d_gene: TRBD1; abundance: NA; len: 14; j_gene: TRBJ1-6; v_gene: TRBV28; CDR3aa: CALGGRGEDSPLHF; CDR3nt: TGTGCCCTAGGGGGCAGGGGGGAGGATTCACCCCTCCACTTT
d_gene: NA; abundance: NA; len: 17; j_gene: TRBJ2-7; v_gene: TRBV11-2; CDR3aa: CASSLEWGSNVRGEQYF; CDR3nt: TGTGCCAGCAGCTTAGAGTGGGGAAGTAACGTGCGGGGTGAGCAGTACTTC
d_gene: NA; abundance: NA; len: 15; j_gene: TRBJ2-7; v_gene: TRBV18; CDR3aa: CASSPPKGVKNEQYF; CDR3nt: TGTGCCAGCTCACCACCGAAGGGGGTGAAAAACGAGCAGTACTTC
d_gene: TRBD1; abundance: NA; len: 14; j_gene: TRBJ2-7; v_gene: TRBV11-2; CDR3aa: CASSLAGGRYEQYF; CDR3nt: TGTGCCAGCAGCTTAGCAGGGGGTCGGTACGAGCAGTACTTC
d_gene: NA; abundance: NA; len: 12; j_gene: TRBJ2-7; v_gene: TRBV28; CDR3aa: CASEDSIYEQYF; CDR3nt: TGTGCCAGCGAGGACAGCATCTACGAGCAGTACTTC
d_gene: NA; abundance: NA; len: 17; j_gene: TRBJ2-3; v_gene: TRBV7-3; CDR3aa: CASTKGPGEAGGDTQYF; CDR3nt: TGTGCCAGCACCAAAGGCCCCGGCGAGGCCGGTGGGGATACGCAGTATTTT
d_gene: NA; abundance: few; len: 15; j_gene: TRBJ1-1; v_gene: TRBV10-3; CDR3aa: CAISYEQKTNTEAFF; CDR3nt: TGTGCCATCAGCTATGAACAGAAAACGAACACTGAAGCTTTCTTT
d_gene: TRBD1; abundance: NA; len: 15; j_gene: TRBJ1-1; v_gene: TRBV5-1; CDR3aa: CASSWTGGLNTEAFF; CDR3nt: TGCGCCAGCAGCTGGACAGGGGGCTTGAACACTGAAGCTTTCTTT
d_gene: TRBD2; abundance: NA; len: 15; j_gene: TRBJ2-3; v_gene: TRBV5-1; CDR3aa: CASSRSGGGTDTQYF; CDR3nt: TGCGCCAGCAGCAGAAGCGGGGGGGGCACAGATACGCAGTATTTT
d_gene: NA; abundance: NA; len: 15; j_gene: TRBJ1-6; v_gene: TRBV7-3; CDR3aa: CASSLGAGVSSPLHF; CDR3nt: TGTGCCAGCAGCTTAGGGGCAGGGGTGAGTTCACCCCTCCACTTT
d_gene: NA; abundance: once; len: 13; j_gene: TRBJ1-2; v_gene: TRBV29-1; CDR3aa: CSLSRGGNYGYTF; CDR3nt: TGCAGCCTGTCCAGGGGTGGTAACTATGGCTACACCTTC
d_gene: NA; abundance: NA; len: 16; j_gene: TRBJ1-5; v_gene: TRBV19; CDR3aa: CASSIRLDSLNQPQHF; CDR3nt: TGTGCCAGTAGTATTCGCCTAGACAGTCTCAATCAGCCCCAGCATTTT
d_gene: NA; abundance: NA; len: 15; j_gene: TRBJ2-5; v_gene: TRBV7-2; CDR3aa: CASSLGQVGEETQYF; CDR3nt: TGTGCCAGCAGCTTAGGGCAGGTCGGGGAAGAGACCCAGTACTTC
d_gene: TRBD1; abundance: NA; len: 15; j_gene: TRBJ1-4; v_gene: TRBV9; CDR3aa: CASSVEGTGGGKLFF; CDR3nt: TGTGCCAGCAGCGTAGAAGGGACAGGGGGCGGAAAACTGTTTTTT
d_gene: NA; abundance: NA; len: 15; j_gene: TRBJ2-7; v_gene: TRBV29-1; CDR3aa: CSVEVPGSRSYEQYF; CDR3nt: TGCAGCGTTGAAGTCCCAGGCAGCCGTTCCTACGAGCAGTACTTC
d_gene: NA; abundance: once; len: 15; j_gene: TRBJ2-7; v_gene: TRBV5-1; CDR3aa: CASSFTGTGSYEQYF; CDR3nt: TGCGCCAGCAGCTTCACAGGGACGGGTAGCTACGAGCAGTACTTC
d_gene: NA; abundance: NA; len: 14; j_gene: TRBJ2-7; v_gene: TRBV6-6; CDR3aa: CASSYSGQFYEQYF; CDR3nt: TGTGCCAGCAGTTACTCAGGACAGTTTTACGAGCAGTACTTC
d_gene: TRBD2; abundance: NA; len: 16; j_gene: TRBJ2-7; v_gene: TRBV7-9; CDR3aa: CASSPISGGDTYEQYF; CDR3nt: TGTGCCAGCAGCCCCATTAGCGGGGGGGACACCTACGAGCAGTACTTC
d_gene: NA; abundance: NA; len: 12; j_gene: TRBJ1-2; v_gene: TRBV28; CDR3aa: CASSLGTYGYTF; CDR3nt: TGTGCCAGCAGTTTAGGGACATACGGCTACACCTTC
d_gene: NA; abundance: NA; len: 14; j_gene: TRBJ2-7; v_gene: TRBV7-2; CDR3aa: CASSLALAGYEQYF; CDR3nt: TGTGCCAGCAGCTTAGCGCTGGCAGGCTACGAGCAGTACTTC
d_gene: NA; abundance: NA; len: 15; j_gene: TRBJ1-5; v_gene: TRBV27; CDR3aa: CASSLGQPYNQPQHF; CDR3nt: TGTGCCAGCAGTTTAGGACAGCCCTACAATCAGCCCCAGCATTTT
d_gene: NA; abundance: NA; len: 15; j_gene: TRBJ1-5; v_gene: TRBV2; CDR3aa: CASSVRTSGNQPQHF; CDR3nt: TGTGCCAGCAGTGTCCGAACCTCGGGCAATCAGCCCCAGCATTTT
d_gene: TRBD2; abundance: NA; len: 14; j_gene: TRBJ2-5; v_gene: TRBV30; CDR3aa: CAWSVRGGQETQYF; CDR3nt: TGTGCCTGGAGTGTACGGGGGGGTCAGGAGACCCAGTACTTC
d_gene: NA; abundance: few; len: 16; j_gene: TRBJ1-4; v_gene: TRBV5-4; CDR3aa: CASSIRSAGLNEKLFF; CDR3nt: TGTGCCAGCAGTATCCGTTCGGCAGGCCTTAATGAAAAACTGTTTTTT
d_gene: TRBD1; abundance: NA; len: 13; j_gene: TRBJ1-5; v_gene: TRBV29-1; CDR3aa: CSVRTGSNQPQHF; CDR3nt: TGCAGCGTGCGGACAGGAAGCAATCAGCCCCAGCATTTT
d_gene: TRBD1; abundance: NA; len: 16; j_gene: TRBJ1-5; v_gene: TRBV19; CDR3aa: CASSIGTGDHNQPQHF; CDR3nt: TGTGCCAGTAGTATTGGGACAGGGGATCATAACCAGCCCCAGCATTTT
d_gene: NA; abundance: NA; len: 15; j_gene: TRBJ2-5; v_gene: TRBV7-8; CDR3aa: CASSLQGPGGETQYF; CDR3nt: TGTGCCAGCAGCCTACAGGGTCCCGGGGGGGAGACCCAGTACTTC
d_gene: TRBD2; abundance: NA; len: 16; j_gene: TRBJ2-5; v_gene: TRBV5-1; CDR3aa: CASSLGGGGFQETQYF; CDR3nt: TGCGCCAGCAGCTTGGGCGGCGGGGGGTTTCAAGAGACCCAGTACTTC
d_gene: TRBD1; abundance: NA; len: 15; j_gene: TRBJ2-7; v_gene: TRBV27; CDR3aa: CASSSKTGWYYEQYF; CDR3nt: TGTGCCAGCAGTTCTAAGACAGGGTGGTACTACGAGCAGTACTTC
d_gene: TRBD1; abundance: NA; len: 15; j_gene: TRBJ2-3; v_gene: TRBV6-1; CDR3aa: CASSWTGGSPDTQYF; CDR3nt: TGTGCCAGCAGTTGGACAGGGGGAAGCCCAGATACGCAGTATTTT
d_gene: TRBD1; abundance: few; len: 16; j_gene: TRBJ1-6; v_gene: TRBV19; CDR3aa: CASSIGGQGARSPLHF; CDR3nt: TGTGCCAGTAGTATCGGCGGACAGGGGGCGCGGTCACCCCTCCACTTT
d_gene: TRBD1; abundance: once; len: 18; j_gene: TRBJ1-4; v_gene: TRBV7-9; CDR3aa: CASSFSGTGGRSNEKLFF; CDR3nt: TGTGCCAGCAGCTTCTCCGGGACAGGAGGACGTAGTAATGAAAAACTGTTTTTT
d_gene: NA; abundance: NA; len: 12; j_gene: TRBJ2-1; v_gene: TRBV30; CDR3aa: CAWSRQVNEQFF; CDR3nt: TGTGCCTGGAGTCGGCAGGTCAATGAGCAGTTCTTC
d_gene: NA; abundance: NA; len: 15; j_gene: TRBJ2-7; v_gene: TRBV12-2; CDR3aa: CASRSLGTFAYEQYF; CDR3nt: TGTGCAAGTCGCTCCCTAGGGACATTCGCCTACGAGCAGTACTTC
d_gene: TRBD2; abundance: NA; len: 14; j_gene: TRBJ2-5; v_gene: TRBV2; CDR3aa: CASSAIAGEETQYF; CDR3nt: TGTGCCAGCAGCGCTATAGCGGGAGAGGAGACCCAGTACTTC
d_gene: NA; abundance: NA; len: 15; j_gene: TRBJ1-1; v_gene: TRBV7-9; CDR3aa: CASSLNRATNTEAFF; CDR3nt: TGTGCCAGCAGCCTAAACAGGGCCACGAACACTGAAGCTTTCTTT
d_gene: NA; abundance: NA; len: 11; j_gene: TRBJ1-2; v_gene: TRBV29-1; CDR3aa: CSVPGNYGYTF; CDR3nt: TGCAGCGTTCCAGGAAACTATGGCTACACCTTC
d_gene: TRBD2; abundance: NA; len: 16; j_gene: TRBJ2-5; v_gene: TRBV5-1; CDR3aa: CASSLGGLGGQETQYF; CDR3nt: TGCGCCAGCAGCTTGGGGGGACTAGGTGGACAAGAGACCCAGTACTTC
d_gene: NA; abundance: NA; len: 13; j_gene: TRBJ1-4; v_gene: TRBV10-3; CDR3aa: CAIRGGFNEKLFF; CDR3nt: TGTGCCATCAGGGGGGGGTTTAATGAAAAACTGTTTTTT
d_gene: NA; abundance: NA; len: 13; j_gene: TRBJ1-4; v_gene: TRBV4-1; CDR3aa: CASSLMGHEKLFF; CDR3nt: TGCGCCAGCAGCCTCATGGGGCATGAAAAACTGTTTTTT
d_gene: TRBD2; abundance: NA; len: 16; j_gene: TRBJ2-2; v_gene: TRBV28; CDR3aa: CASSPTSGGATGELFF; CDR3nt: TGTGCCAGCAGCCCTACTAGCGGGGGGGCCACCGGGGAGCTGTTTTTT
d_gene: NA; abundance: NA; len: 15; j_gene: TRBJ1-1; v_gene: TRBV18; CDR3aa: CASSPPLQTNTEAFF; CDR3nt: TGTGCCAGCTCACCACCTTTACAGACGAACACTGAAGCTTTCTTT
d_gene: NA; abundance: NA; len: 14; j_gene: TRBJ1-2; v_gene: TRBV6-6; CDR3aa: CASSPGREGNGYTF; CDR3nt: TGTGCCAGCAGCCCCGGGAGGGAGGGCAATGGCTACACCTTC
d_gene: NA; abundance: NA; len: 14; j_gene: TRBJ2-2; v_gene: TRBV5-4; CDR3aa: CASSLFGGTGELFF; CDR3nt: TGTGCCAGCAGCTTGTTTGGCGGGACCGGGGAGCTGTTTTTT
d_gene: NA; abundance: NA; len: 12; j_gene: TRBJ1-4; v_gene: TRBV28; CDR3aa: CASSLRGGKLFF; CDR3nt: TGTGCCAGCAGTCTCCGCGGCGGTAAACTGTTTTTT
d_gene: TRBD1; abundance: NA; len: 15; j_gene: TRBJ1-2; v_gene: TRBV7-9; CDR3aa: CSSSRTEDRNYGYTF; CDR3nt: TGTTCCAGCAGCCGAACCGAGGACAGGAATTATGGCTACACCTTC
d_gene: TRBD1; abundance: NA; len: 16; j_gene: TRBJ1-1; v_gene: TRBV7-8; CDR3aa: CASSALRGRGGIEAFF; CDR3nt: TGTGCCAGCAGCGCTCTGAGGGGGCGAGGTGGGATTGAAGCTTTCTTT
d_gene: TRBD1; abundance: NA; len: 15; j_gene: TRBJ1-1; v_gene: TRBV6-5; CDR3aa: CASSRDRGLNTEAFF; CDR3nt: TGTGCCAGCAGTAGAGACAGGGGCCTTAACACTGAAGCTTTCTTT
d_gene: TRBD2; abundance: NA; len: 13; j_gene: TRBJ2-7; v_gene: TRBV7-7; CDR3aa: CASSLGLAGEQYF; CDR3nt: TGTGCCAGCAGCTTAGGTCTAGCGGGGGAGCAGTACTTC
d_gene: NA; abundance: NA; len: 17; j_gene: TRBJ2-6; v_gene: TRBV9; CDR3aa: CASSSKDSLSGANVLTF; CDR3nt: TGTGCCAGCAGTTCCAAGGACTCCCTCTCTGGGGCCAACGTCCTGACTTTC